This T cell receptor (beta chain) was sequenced during a study of blood T cell repertoires in COVID-19 (dated by TCRdb to the early 2020s). Looking at the study overall: The collaborator samples originated in the United States, Italy and Spain and spanned the acute and convalescent phases of COVID-19. Subjects who had been exposed to COVID-19, were actively infected with it, or had recovered from it provided the deeply sampled blood TCRbeta repertoires that made up the dataset. The samples were drawn from two sources: the first 160 participants of the ongoing ImmuneRACE study, and fewer than 1,500 subjects contributed by 6 global collaborators. A de-identified subject ID, COVID-19 status, age in years and sex were almost always included in the sample metadata. Where available, HLA class I and class II types were taken from metadata supplied by the sample provider and were not determined by assay-based typing. The material from the prospective study consisted of cDNA or gDNA derived from T cells, B-cell-depleted T cells, or PBMCs. The repertoires were made available in a free public database intended to serve as a resource for research on the immune response to SARS-CoV-2.

TCRbeta CDR3 regions were amplified from genomic DNA by means of the immunoSEQ Assay, a bias-controlled multiplex PCR. The authors' analysis ran thus. Nucleated cell counts per sample were estimated from amplification of reference gene primers within the assay. To quantify the absolute abundance of each unique TCRbeta CDR3 rearrangement, sequence reads were collapsed and filtered. Productive Simpson clonality was computed per sample as the square root of Simpson's diversity index over productive rearrangements. This is the immuneACCESS table as TCRdb keeps it, with only in-frame sequences that have V and J called. A part of the clones is gone; compared with another copy, unresolved V genes explain less than half, and the rest is unexplained. For V, J and clone size, that table is used; D and trimming come from the DNA. The sample contains 250,000 or so clones, more than 80% of them found a single time. The top ten clonotypes cover roughly 3.9% of the sample.

Enrolling through a virtual design, the prospective study's participants ranged in age from roughly 18 to 89 years and lived across 24 United States geographic areas. In the prospective study, participants were assigned to cohorts based on the clinical history participants reported in a screening survey and a study questionnaire. Mobile phlebotomists in the prospective study collected whole blood, serum and a nasopharyngeal or oropharyngeal swab from every participant. Over a roughly 2-month period, participants in the prospective study had the option of providing additional blood draws and questionnaires. Before DNA extraction, blood samples from the prospective study were shipped at room temperature or frozen. The junction shows trimming of 8 bases on V and 1 base on J, plus 11 bases between the germline ends. The CDR3, from cysteine to phenylalanine, totals 13 residues. The only DNA kept is the CDR3, 39 bases in frame from the first base. The germline V gene yields MDHEN for CDR1 and SYDVKM for CDR2.

Study-wide findings and limitations: How much clinical and demographic metadata was included differed by source and by participant, and the metadata was provided uncurated.

With regard to this clone: What this receptor recognizes is not known. Base qualities are missing; no much larger clone stands one base away.

The V gene is TRBV28 and the J gene is TRBJ1-2, and possibly TRBD1, on 5 matching bases. Sequencing was performed on PBMCs or T cells enriched from blood (not recorded which). The clonotype comes from a woman in her 30s with acute COVID-19. The CDR3 is CASQGPVNYGYTF. In nucleotides, the sequence is TGTGCCAGCCAGGGCCCCGTTAACTATGGCTACACCTTC.